Listed below are T cell receptor beta chains from one sample, sequenced in a study of identical twins. In TCRdb, the 5' RACE reads were re-called with MiXCR into one record per CDR3 protein. Of 420,000 or so distinct CDR3 sequences listed, approximately 17% are singletons. The sequencing sample was made of naive T cells sorted from blood. These receptors were taken from a man in his forties or fifties in good health. CDR3s include the opening cysteine and the closing phenylalanine or tryptophan. Fields, in order: J gene, V gene, clone size, D gene, CDR3 protein, CDR3 DNA. A D gene is named only where the DNA matches it firmly. The size entry is marked missing in some rows and otherwise reads once, few, many or a size class.

j_gene: TRBJ2-7; v_gene: TRBV27; abundance: .; d_gene: .; CDR3aa: CASSFFGSLSYEQYF; CDR3nt: TGTGCCAGCAGTTTCTTTGGCAGTCTTAGTTACGAGCAGTACTTC
j_gene: TRBJ2-3; v_gene: TRBV24-1; abundance: few; d_gene: .; CDR3aa: CATRAGDTQYF; CDR3nt: TGTGCCACCAGGGCTGGGGATACGCAGTATTTT
j_gene: TRBJ2-1; v_gene: TRBV20-1; abundance: .; d_gene: TRBD2; CDR3aa: CSVRQEGGREQFF; CDR3nt: TGCAGTGTCAGGCAGGAGGGAGGGCGTGAGCAGTTCTTC
j_gene: TRBJ1-3; v_gene: TRBV5-1; abundance: few; d_gene: .; CDR3aa: CASSSYSGNTIYF; CDR3nt: TGCGCCAGCAGCTCCTACTCTGGAAACACCATATATTTT
j_gene: TRBJ2-6; v_gene: TRBV6-2/TRBV6-3; abundance: .; d_gene: TRBD2; CDR3aa: CASRDRTSGSGANVLTF; CDR3nt: TGTGCCAGCAGGGACAGGACTAGCGGCTCTGGGGCCAACGTCCTGACTTTC
j_gene: TRBJ2-1; v_gene: TRBV5-5; abundance: few; d_gene: TRBD1; CDR3aa: CASSRQGAGNEQFF; CDR3nt: TGTGCCAGCAGTCGACAGGGGGCGGGCAATGAGCAGTTCTTC
j_gene: TRBJ2-3; v_gene: TRBV19; abundance: .; d_gene: .; CDR3aa: CASSQRVMTDTQYF; CDR3nt: TGTGCCAGTAGCCAGCGGGTAATGACAGATACGCAGTATTTT
j_gene: TRBJ2-4; v_gene: TRBV5-4; abundance: few; d_gene: .; CDR3aa: CASSLSAGTPQIPAKNIQYF; CDR3nt: TGTGCCAGCAGCTTGAGCGCGGGGACTCCCCAGATCCCAGCCAAAAACATTCAGTACTTC
j_gene: TRBJ1-1; v_gene: TRBV4-3; abundance: .; d_gene: TRBD1; CDR3aa: CASSQDPGQGAQRWATEAFF; CDR3nt: TGCGCCAGCAGCCAAGACCCGGGACAGGGGGCGCAGAGGTGGGCGACTGAAGCTTTCTTT
j_gene: TRBJ2-1; v_gene: TRBV4-2; abundance: many; d_gene: TRBD2; CDR3aa: CASSQGGGVDNEQFF; CDR3nt: TGTGCCAGCAGCCAAGGGGGGGGGGTAGACAATGAGCAGTTCTTC
j_gene: TRBJ2-5; v_gene: TRBV21-1; abundance: few; d_gene: .; CDR3aa: CASRRRIQETQYF; CDR3nt: TGTGCCAGCAGAAGACGCATACAAGAGACCCAGTACTTC
j_gene: TRBJ2-5; v_gene: TRBV7-2; abundance: .; d_gene: TRBD2; CDR3aa: CGSGGETQYF; CDR3nt: TGTGGATCGGGGGGAGAGACCCAGTACTTC
j_gene: TRBJ2-4; v_gene: TRBV20-1; abundance: few; d_gene: .; CDR3aa: CSASGLILAKNIQYF; CDR3nt: TGCAGTGCGTCGGGACTGATCCTAGCCAAAAACATTCAGTACTTC
j_gene: TRBJ2-7; v_gene: TRBV6-1; abundance: many; d_gene: TRBD2; CDR3aa: CASKRTSVSYEQYF; CDR3nt: TGTGCCAGCAAAAGGACTAGCGTATCCTACGAGCAGTACTTC
j_gene: TRBJ2-7; v_gene: TRBV7-2; abundance: many; d_gene: .; CDR3aa: CASRTGSPYEQYF; CDR3nt: TGTGCCAGCAGAACAGGGTCCCCCTACGAGCAGTACTTC
j_gene: TRBJ2-3; v_gene: TRBV5-1; abundance: .; d_gene: .; CDR3aa: CASSLVPEDRQYF; CDR3nt: TGCGCCAGCAGCTTGGTGCCAGAAGATAGGCAGTATTTT
j_gene: TRBJ2-7; v_gene: TRBV15; abundance: many; d_gene: .; CDR3aa: CATSSASTVYEQYF; CDR3nt: TGTGCCACCAGCAGCGCTTCGACAGTGTACGAGCAGTACTTC
j_gene: TRBJ2-5; v_gene: TRBV28; abundance: .; d_gene: .; CDR3aa: CASSTPGTQYF; CDR3nt: TGTGCCAGCAGTACACCAGGAACCCAGTACTTC
j_gene: TRBJ2-3; v_gene: TRBV4-2; abundance: few; d_gene: .; CDR3aa: CASSQASSVTDTQYF; CDR3nt: TGTGCCAGCAGCCAAGCCAGCTCTGTAACGGATACGCAGTATTTT
j_gene: TRBJ2-3; v_gene: TRBV6-5; abundance: many; d_gene: TRBD2; CDR3aa: CASSSLAGATPATDTQYF; CDR3nt: TGTGCCAGCAGTTCCTTAGCGGGCGCCACCCCGGCGACAGATACGCAGTATTTT
j_gene: TRBJ2-5; v_gene: TRBV11-2; abundance: few; d_gene: TRBD1; CDR3aa: CASSSGGQGFHETQYF; CDR3nt: TGTGCCAGCAGCTCGGGGGGACAGGGGTTCCACGAGACCCAGTACTTC
j_gene: TRBJ1-1; v_gene: TRBV4-3; abundance: .; d_gene: .; CDR3aa: CASSVRTNTEAFF; CDR3nt: TGCGCCAGCAGCGTACGTACCAACACTGAAGCTTTCTTT
j_gene: TRBJ2-7; v_gene: TRBV3-1; abundance: .; d_gene: TRBD1; CDR3aa: CASSQDWGQSTYEQYF; CDR3nt: TGTGCCAGCAGCCAAGATTGGGGACAGTCAACCTACGAGCAGTACTTC
j_gene: TRBJ2-1; v_gene: TRBV20-1; abundance: many; d_gene: .; CDR3aa: CSARDPLRASSYNEQFF; CDR3nt: TGCAGTGCTAGAGATCCCTTGAGGGCAAGCTCCTACAATGAGCAGTTCTTC
j_gene: TRBJ1-1; v_gene: TRBV29-1; abundance: .; d_gene: TRBD1; CDR3aa: CSVPRDRGGTEAFF; CDR3nt: TGCAGCGTCCCCCGGGACAGGGGAGGCACTGAAGCTTTCTTT
j_gene: TRBJ1-1; v_gene: TRBV4-1; abundance: many; d_gene: .; CDR3aa: CASSQERATPSWNTEAFF; CDR3nt: TGCGCCAGCAGCCAAGAGAGGGCCACCCCGTCTTGGAACACTGAAGCTTTCTTT
j_gene: TRBJ2-3; v_gene: TRBV18; abundance: .; d_gene: TRBD2; CDR3aa: CASSPPGSSGVTDTQYF; CDR3nt: TGTGCCAGCTCACCTCCCGGATCTAGCGGGGTAACAGATACGCAGTATTTT
j_gene: TRBJ2-7; v_gene: TRBV7-8; abundance: few; d_gene: TRBD2; CDR3aa: CASSFFHTSGGIYEQYF; CDR3nt: TGTGCCAGCAGCTTTTTCCATACTAGCGGGGGGATCTACGAGCAGTACTTC
j_gene: TRBJ2-7; v_gene: TRBV5-5; abundance: many; d_gene: .; CDR3aa: CASSLPSIYEQYF; CDR3nt: TGTGCCAGCAGCTTGCCGAGTATTTACGAGCAGTACTTC
j_gene: TRBJ2-5; v_gene: TRBV20-1; abundance: few; d_gene: .; CDR3aa: CSAPTGGGRLKETQYF; CDR3nt: TGCAGTGCTCCAACGGGGGGCGGACGTCTTAAAGAGACCCAGTACTTC
j_gene: TRBJ1-2; v_gene: TRBV20-1; abundance: many; d_gene: .; CDR3aa: CSARPGQNYGYTF; CDR3nt: TGCAGTGCTAGACCAGGACAGAACTATGGCTACACCTTC
j_gene: TRBJ1-2; v_gene: TRBV10-2; abundance: few; d_gene: .; CDR3aa: CASSAGTSGGYTF; CDR3nt: TGCGCCAGCAGTGCCGGGACCTCTGGTGGCTACACCTTC
j_gene: TRBJ2-1; v_gene: TRBV7-9; abundance: many; d_gene: .; CDR3aa: CASSLGVPEFNEQFF; CDR3nt: TGTGCCAGCAGCTTGGGGGTCCCGGAATTCAATGAGCAGTTCTTC
j_gene: TRBJ1-5; v_gene: TRBV27; abundance: .; d_gene: .; CDR3aa: CASSLSAKYSNQPQHF; CDR3nt: TGTGCCAGCAGTTTATCGGCGAAATATAGCAATCAGCCCCAGCATTTT
j_gene: TRBJ1-1; v_gene: TRBV5-5; abundance: few; d_gene: .; CDR3aa: CASSLGQESTEAFF; CDR3nt: TGTGCCAGCAGCTTGGGGCAGGAGAGTACTGAAGCTTTCTTT
j_gene: TRBJ2-5; v_gene: TRBV28; abundance: .; d_gene: TRBD2; CDR3aa: CASSSLPGRTSGRETQYF; CDR3nt: TGTGCCAGCAGTTCCCTTCCAGGCCGGACTAGCGGGCGGGAGACCCAGTACTTC
j_gene: TRBJ1-1; v_gene: TRBV15; abundance: .; d_gene: .; CDR3aa: CATSRDTGWNTEAFF; CDR3nt: TGTGCCACCAGCAGAGATACAGGGTGGAACACTGAAGCTTTCTTT
j_gene: TRBJ2-5; v_gene: TRBV20-1; abundance: .; d_gene: TRBD1; CDR3aa: CSADTGQGLAETQYF; CDR3nt: TGCAGTGCTGATACGGGACAGGGATTAGCAGAGACCCAGTACTTC
j_gene: TRBJ1-3; v_gene: TRBV7-2; abundance: many; d_gene: .; CDR3aa: CASSLAGGRNTIYF; CDR3nt: TGTGCCAGCAGCTTAGCGGGGGGTAGAAACACCATATATTTT
j_gene: TRBJ2-1; v_gene: TRBV10-3; abundance: few; d_gene: .; CDR3aa: CAISVAPGYNEQFF; CDR3nt: TGTGCCATTAGCGTTGCCCCCGGGTACAATGAGCAGTTCTTC
j_gene: TRBJ2-5; v_gene: TRBV29-1; abundance: few; d_gene: TRBD2; CDR3aa: CSAWGGGSGETQYF; CDR3nt: TGCAGCGCATGGGGGGGTGGTAGCGGGGAGACCCAGTACTTC
j_gene: TRBJ2-1; v_gene: TRBV7-3; abundance: many; d_gene: .; CDR3aa: CASSLTRVDEQFF; CDR3nt: TGTGCCAGCAGCTTAACGAGGGTTGATGAGCAGTTCTTC
j_gene: TRBJ2-3; v_gene: TRBV18; abundance: .; d_gene: TRBD2; CDR3aa: CASSQTSGRQGTQYF; CDR3nt: TGTGCCAGCTCCCAAACTAGCGGGAGGCAAGGTACGCAGTATTTT
j_gene: TRBJ2-7; v_gene: TRBV12-3/TRBV12-4; abundance: few; d_gene: .; CDR3aa: CASSLKGPIYEQYF; CDR3nt: TGTGCCAGCAGTCTAAAAGGGCCCATTTACGAGCAGTACTTC
j_gene: TRBJ2-7; v_gene: TRBV6-2/TRBV6-3; abundance: once; d_gene: .; CDR3aa: CASSYDARQGRPYEQYF; CDR3nt: TGTGCCAGCAGTTACGACGCCAGGCAGGGGCGTCCCTACGAGCAGTACTTC
j_gene: TRBJ2-6; v_gene: TRBV10-3; abundance: few; d_gene: .; CDR3aa: CAAVTPGGANVLTF; CDR3nt: TGTGCCGCCGTAACCCCGGGTGGGGCCAACGTCCTGACTTTC